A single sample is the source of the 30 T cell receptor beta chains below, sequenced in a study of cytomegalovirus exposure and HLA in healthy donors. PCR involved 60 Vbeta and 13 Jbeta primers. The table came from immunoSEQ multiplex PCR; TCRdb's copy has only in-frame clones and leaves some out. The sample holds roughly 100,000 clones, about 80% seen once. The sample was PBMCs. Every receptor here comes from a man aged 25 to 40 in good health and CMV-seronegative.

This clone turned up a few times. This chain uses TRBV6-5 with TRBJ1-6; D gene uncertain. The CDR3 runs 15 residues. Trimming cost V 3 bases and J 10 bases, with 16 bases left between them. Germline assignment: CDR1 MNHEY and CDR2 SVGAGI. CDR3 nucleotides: TGTGCCAGCAGTTATTCTCTTAGTATGGAGTCACCCCTCCACTTT. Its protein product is CASSYSLSMESPLHF.

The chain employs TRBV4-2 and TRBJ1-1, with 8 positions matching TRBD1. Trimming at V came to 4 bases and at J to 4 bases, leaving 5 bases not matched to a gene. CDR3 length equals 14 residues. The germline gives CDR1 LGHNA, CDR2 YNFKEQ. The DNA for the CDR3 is TGTGCCAGCAGCCCCGGACAGGGCGGCACTGAAGCTTTCTTT. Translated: CASSPGQGGTEAFF.

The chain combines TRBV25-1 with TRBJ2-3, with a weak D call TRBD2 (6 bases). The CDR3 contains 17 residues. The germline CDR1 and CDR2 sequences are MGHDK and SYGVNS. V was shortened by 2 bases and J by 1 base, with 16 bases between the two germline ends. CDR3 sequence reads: CASSEMLRASGTDTQYF. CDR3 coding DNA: TGTGCCAGCAGTGAAATGTTAAGGGCTAGCGGCACAGATACGCAGTATTTT.

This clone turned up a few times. CDR3 nucleotide sequence: TGTGCTAGCGGGAGCTCCTATAATTCACCCCTCCACTTT. This encodes CASGSSYNSPLHF. This chain joins TRBV5-6 and TRBJ1-6; D remains ambiguous. This CDR3 has 13 amino acids. In germline, CDR1 is SGHDT, CDR2 YYEEEE.

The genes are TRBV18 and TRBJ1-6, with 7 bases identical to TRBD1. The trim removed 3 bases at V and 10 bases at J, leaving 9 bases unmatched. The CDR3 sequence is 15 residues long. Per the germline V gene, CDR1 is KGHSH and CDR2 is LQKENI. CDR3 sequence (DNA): TGTGCCAGCTCACCCGGGACAGAGGGCCGATCACCCCTCCACTTT. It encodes CASSPGTEGRSPLHF.

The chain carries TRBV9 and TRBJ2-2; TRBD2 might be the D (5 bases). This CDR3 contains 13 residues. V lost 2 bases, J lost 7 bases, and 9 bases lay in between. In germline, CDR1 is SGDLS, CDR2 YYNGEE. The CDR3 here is CASSVGTSGELFF. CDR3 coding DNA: TGTGCCAGCAGCGTGGGAACTAGCGGGGAGCTGTTTTTT.

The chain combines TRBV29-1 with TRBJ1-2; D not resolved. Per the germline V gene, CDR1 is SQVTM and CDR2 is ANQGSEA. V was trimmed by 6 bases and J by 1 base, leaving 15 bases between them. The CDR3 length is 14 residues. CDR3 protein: CSVGTETINYGYTF. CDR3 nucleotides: TGCAGCGTGGGAACAGAGACTATTAACTATGGCTACACCTTC.

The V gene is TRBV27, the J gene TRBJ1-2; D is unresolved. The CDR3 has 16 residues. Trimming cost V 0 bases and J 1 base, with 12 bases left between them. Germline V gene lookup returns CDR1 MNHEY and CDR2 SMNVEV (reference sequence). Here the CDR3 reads CASSLSMEGLNYGYTF. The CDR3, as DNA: TGTGCCAGCAGTTTATCGATGGAGGGCCTTAACTATGGCTACACCTTC.

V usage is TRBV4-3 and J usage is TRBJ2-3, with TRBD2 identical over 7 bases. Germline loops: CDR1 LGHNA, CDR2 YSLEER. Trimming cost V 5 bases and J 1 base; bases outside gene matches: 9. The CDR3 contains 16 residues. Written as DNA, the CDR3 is TGCGCCAGCAGCTTCCGAGCGGGGAAGGGCACAGATACGCAGTATTTT. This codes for CASSFRAGKGTDTQYF.

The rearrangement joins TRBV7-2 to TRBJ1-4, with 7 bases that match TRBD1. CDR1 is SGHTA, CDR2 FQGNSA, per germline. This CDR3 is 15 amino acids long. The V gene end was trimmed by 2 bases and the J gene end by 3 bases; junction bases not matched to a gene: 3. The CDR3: CASSLLTGANEKLFF. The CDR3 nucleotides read TGTGCCAGCAGCTTATTAACAGGGGCTAATGAAAAACTGTTTTTT.

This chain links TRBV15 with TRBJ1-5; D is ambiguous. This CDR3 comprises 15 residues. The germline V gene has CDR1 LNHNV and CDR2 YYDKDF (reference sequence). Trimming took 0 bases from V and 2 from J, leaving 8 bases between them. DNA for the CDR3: TGTGCCACCAGCAGAGATCCCCAGGGCAATCAGCCCCAGCATTTT. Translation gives CATSRDPQGNQPQHF.

The CDR3 region is CASSSTSSGANVLTF. The CDR3 region has the DNA TGTGCCAGCAGCTCTACTAGCTCTGGGGCCAACGTCCTGACTTTC. V and J are TRBV7-3 and TRBJ2-6; maybe TRBD2 (5 bases). V was shortened by 4 bases and J by 0 bases, with 7 bases between the two germline ends. The CDR3 totals 15 residues. Germline V CDR1 and CDR2: SGHTA, FQGTGA.

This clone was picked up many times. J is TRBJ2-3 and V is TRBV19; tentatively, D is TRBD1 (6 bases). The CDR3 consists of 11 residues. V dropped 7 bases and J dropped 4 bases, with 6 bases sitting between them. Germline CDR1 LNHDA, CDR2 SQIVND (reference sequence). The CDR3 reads CASKGADTQYF. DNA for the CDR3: TGTGCCAGTAAGGGGGCAGATACGCAGTATTTT. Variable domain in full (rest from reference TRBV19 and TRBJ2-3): DGGITQSPKYLFRKEGQNVTLSCEQNLNHDAMYWYRQDPGQGLRLIYYSQIVNDFQKGDIAEGYSVSREKKESFPLTVTSAQKNPTAFYLCASKGADTQYFGPGTRLTVL.

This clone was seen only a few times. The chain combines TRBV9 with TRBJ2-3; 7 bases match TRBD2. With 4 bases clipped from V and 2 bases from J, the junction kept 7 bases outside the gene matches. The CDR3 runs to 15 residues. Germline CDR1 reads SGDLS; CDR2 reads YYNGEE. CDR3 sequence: CASSPRDYPTDTQYF. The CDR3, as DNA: TGTGCCAGCAGCCCCCGGGACTACCCCACAGATACGCAGTATTTT.

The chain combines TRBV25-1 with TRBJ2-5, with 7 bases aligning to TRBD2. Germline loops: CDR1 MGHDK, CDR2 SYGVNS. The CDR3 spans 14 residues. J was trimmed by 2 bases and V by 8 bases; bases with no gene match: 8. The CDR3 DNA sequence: TGTGCCAGCGCCTCGGGGGGAGGACAAGAGACCCAGTACTTC. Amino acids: CASASGGGQETQYF.

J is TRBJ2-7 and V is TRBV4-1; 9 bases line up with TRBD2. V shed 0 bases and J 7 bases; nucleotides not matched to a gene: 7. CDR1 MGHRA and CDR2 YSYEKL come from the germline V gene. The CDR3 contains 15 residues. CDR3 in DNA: TGCGCCAGCAGCCAAGATCGCGGGAGCGGGAGGGAGCAGTACTTC. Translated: CASSQDRGSGREQYF.

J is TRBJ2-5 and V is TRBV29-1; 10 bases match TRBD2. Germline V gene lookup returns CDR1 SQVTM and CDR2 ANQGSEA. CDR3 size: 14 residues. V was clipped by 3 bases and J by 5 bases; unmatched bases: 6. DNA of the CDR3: TGCAGCGTTGAGCCTAGCGGGAGAGGGGAGACCCAGTACTTC. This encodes CSVEPSGRGETQYF.

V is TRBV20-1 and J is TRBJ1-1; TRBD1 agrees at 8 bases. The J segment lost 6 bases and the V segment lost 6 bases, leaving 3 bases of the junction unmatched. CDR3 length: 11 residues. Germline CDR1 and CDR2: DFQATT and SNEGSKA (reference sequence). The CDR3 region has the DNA TGCAGTGCCCCCAGGGGGCCTGAAGCTTTCTTT. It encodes CSAPRGPEAFF.

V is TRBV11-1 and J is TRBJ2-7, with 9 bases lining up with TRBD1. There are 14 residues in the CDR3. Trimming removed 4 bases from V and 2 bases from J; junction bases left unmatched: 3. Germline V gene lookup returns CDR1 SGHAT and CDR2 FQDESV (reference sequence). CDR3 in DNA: TGTGCCAGCAGCTACGACAGGGGGGCCTACGAGCAGTACTTC. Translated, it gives CASSYDRGAYEQYF. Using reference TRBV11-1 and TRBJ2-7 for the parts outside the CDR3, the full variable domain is EAEVAQSPRYKITEKSQAVAFWCDPISGHATLYWYRQILGQGPELLVQFQDESVVDDSQLPKDRFSAERLKGVDSTLKIQPAELGDSAMYLCASSYDRGAYEQYFGPGTRLTVT.

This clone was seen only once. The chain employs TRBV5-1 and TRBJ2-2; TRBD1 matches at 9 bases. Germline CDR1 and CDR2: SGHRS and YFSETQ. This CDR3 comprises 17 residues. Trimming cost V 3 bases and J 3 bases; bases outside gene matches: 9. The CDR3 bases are TGCGCCAGCAGCTCCTGGAGGGACAGGGCGTACACCGGGGAGCTGTTTTTT. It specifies CASSSWRDRAYTGELFF.

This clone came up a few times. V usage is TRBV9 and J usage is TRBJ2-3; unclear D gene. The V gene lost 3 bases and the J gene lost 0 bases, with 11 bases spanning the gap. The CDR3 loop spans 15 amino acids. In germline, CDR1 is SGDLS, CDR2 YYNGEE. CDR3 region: CASSAGRASTDTQYF. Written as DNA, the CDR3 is TGTGCCAGCAGCGCCGGTCGAGCTAGCACAGATACGCAGTATTTT.

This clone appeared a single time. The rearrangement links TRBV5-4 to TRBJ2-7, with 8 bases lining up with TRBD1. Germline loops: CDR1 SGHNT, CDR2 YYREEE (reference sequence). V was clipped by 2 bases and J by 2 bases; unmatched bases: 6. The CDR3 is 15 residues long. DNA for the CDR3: TGTGCCAGCAGCTTAGGTGGACAGGGTCCCTACGAGCAGTACTTC. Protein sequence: CASSLGGQGPYEQYF.

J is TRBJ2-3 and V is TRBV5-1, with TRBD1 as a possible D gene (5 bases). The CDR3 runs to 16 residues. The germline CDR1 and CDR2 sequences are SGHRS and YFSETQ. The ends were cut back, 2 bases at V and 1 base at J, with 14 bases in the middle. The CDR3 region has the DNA TGCGCCAGCAGCTTTCTTACAGGAGAACGCACAGATACGCAGTATTTT. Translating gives CASSFLTGERTDTQYF.

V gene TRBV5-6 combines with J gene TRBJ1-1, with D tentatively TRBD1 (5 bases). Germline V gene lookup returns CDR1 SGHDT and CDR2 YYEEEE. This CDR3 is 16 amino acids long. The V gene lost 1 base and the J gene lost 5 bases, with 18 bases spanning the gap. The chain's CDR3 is CASSLWEGSSLTEAFF. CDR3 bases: TGTGCCAGCAGCTTGTGGGAGGGGTCGAGTCTAACTGAAGCTTTCTTT.

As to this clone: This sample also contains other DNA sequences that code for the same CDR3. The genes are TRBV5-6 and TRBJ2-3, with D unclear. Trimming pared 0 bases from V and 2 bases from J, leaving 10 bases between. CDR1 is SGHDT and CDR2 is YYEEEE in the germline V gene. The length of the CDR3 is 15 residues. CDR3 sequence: CASSLGGGSTDTQYF. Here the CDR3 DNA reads TGTGCCAGCAGCTTGGGAGGCGGATCCACAGATACGCAGTATTTT. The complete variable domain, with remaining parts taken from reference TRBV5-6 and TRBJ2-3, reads DAGVTQSPTHLIKTRGQQVTLRCSPKSGHDTVSWYQQALGQGPQFIFQYYEEEERQRGNFPDRFSGHQFPNYSSELNVNALLLGDSALYLCASSLGGGSTDTQYFGPGTRLTVL.

The CDR3 DNA follows: TGTGCCTGGAGTGTCGGAGGGAGTGGTTCACCCCTCCACTTT. Its protein product is CAWSVGGSGSPLHF. The chain has TRBV30 and TRBJ1-6, with unresolved D. The germline CDR1 and CDR2 sequences are GTSNPN and SVGIG (reference sequence). CDR3 length: 14 amino acids. The V end was cut by 0 bases, the J end by 9 bases, with 12 bases between.

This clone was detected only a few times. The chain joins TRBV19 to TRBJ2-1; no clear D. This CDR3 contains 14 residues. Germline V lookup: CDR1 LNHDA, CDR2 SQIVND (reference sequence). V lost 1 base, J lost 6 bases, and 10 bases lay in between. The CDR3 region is CASSIAFGRNEQFF. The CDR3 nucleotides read TGTGCCAGTAGTATAGCATTTGGCCGCAATGAGCAGTTCTTC.

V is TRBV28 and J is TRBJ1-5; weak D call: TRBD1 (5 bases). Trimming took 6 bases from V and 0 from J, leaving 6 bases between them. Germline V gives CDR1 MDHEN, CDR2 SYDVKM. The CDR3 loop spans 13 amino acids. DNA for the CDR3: TGTGCCAGCAGAGGGGATAGCAATCAGCCCCAGCATTTT. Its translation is CASRGDSNQPQHF. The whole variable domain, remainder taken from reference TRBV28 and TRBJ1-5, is DVKVTQSSRYLVKRTGEKVFLECVQDMDHENMFWYRQDPGLGLRLIYFSYDVKMKEKGDIPEGYSVSREKKERFSLILESASTNQTSMYLCASRGDSNQPQHFGDGTRLSIL.

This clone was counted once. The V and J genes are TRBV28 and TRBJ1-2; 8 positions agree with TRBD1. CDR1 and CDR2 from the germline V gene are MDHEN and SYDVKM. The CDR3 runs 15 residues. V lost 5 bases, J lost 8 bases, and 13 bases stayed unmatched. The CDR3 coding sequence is TGTGCCAGCAGTGAGACGGGACAGGCTGTATGGGGCTACACCTTC. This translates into CASSETGQAVWGYTF.

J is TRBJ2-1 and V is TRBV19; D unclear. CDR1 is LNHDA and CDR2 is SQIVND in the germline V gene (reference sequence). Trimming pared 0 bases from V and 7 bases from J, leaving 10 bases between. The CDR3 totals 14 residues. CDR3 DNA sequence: TGTGCCAGTAGTATAGACCCTTCGGTGAATGAGCAGTTCTTC. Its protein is CASSIDPSVNEQFF.